Shown below are 3 T cell receptor beta chains from a single sample sequenced in a study of blood T cell repertoires in COVID-19. Sequenced by immunoSEQ multiplex PCR; TCRdb stores in-frame clones only, minus some. The sample carries approximately 390,000 clones, roughly 89% recorded once. The sequencing input was PBMCs or T cells enriched from blood (not recorded which). Receptors were obtained from a woman aged 45-65 years who had recovered from COVID-19.

This rearrangement joins TRBV6-5 to TRBJ2-7, with 11 bases that match TRBD1. After removal of 8 bases from V and 1 base from J, the junction contained 7 bases not matched to a gene. The CDR3 contains 15 residues. Germline V gene data show CDR1 as MNHEY and CDR2 as SVGAGI. As DNA, the CDR3 is TGTGCCAGCCAACCCCGGGACAGGGGGTCCTACGAGCAGTACTTC. This translates into CASQPRDRGSYEQYF.

The V gene is TRBV3-1 (or the pseudogene TRBV3-2), the J gene TRBJ1-6; D gene ambiguous. The V and J ends lost 4 bases and 10 bases respectively, with 17 bases between them. Germline CDR1 is LGHDT and CDR2 is YNNKEL (reference sequence). The CDR3 loop spans 15 amino acids. The CDR3 bases are TGTGCCAGCAGCCCGCGGGAATGGCAAACCTCACCCCTCCACTTT. Its translation: CASSPREWQTSPLHF.

CDR3 nucleotides: TGTGCCAGCTCGGAGGACAGGGGGCTTGACGGCTACACCTTC. This translates into CASSEDRGLDGYTF. This sequence joins TRBV18 and TRBJ1-2; TRBD1 agrees at 11 bases. The CDR3 loop spans 14 amino acids. Trimming removed 6 bases from V and 8 bases from J; junction bases left unmatched: 8. Germline lookup yields CDR1 KGHSH and CDR2 LQKENI. Full variable domain (rest looked up from reference TRBV18 and TRBJ1-2): NAGVMQNPRHLVRRRGQEARLRCSPMKGHSHVYWYRQLPEEGLKFMVYLQKENIIDESGMPKERFSAEFPKEGPSILRIQQVVRGDSAAYFCASSEDRGLDGYTFGSGTRLTVV.